Each of the 15 T cell receptor beta chains below was sequenced from the same sample in a study of cytomegalovirus exposure and HLA in healthy donors. The study ran its PCR with 60 Vbeta and 13 Jbeta primers. Data came from immunoSEQ multiplex PCR; TCRdb stores just in-frame clones and leaves some out. The sample consists of 100,000 to 120,000 clones, around 74% of them appearing once. The material sequenced was PBMCs. These receptor sequences come from a woman aged 40 to 50 in good health and CMV-seropositive.

The J gene is TRBJ1-1, the V gene TRBV27; a possible D gene is TRBD1 (6 bases). V lost 7 bases, J lost 5 bases, and 20 bases lay in between. Germline-derived CDR1 and CDR2 are MNHEY and SMNVEV (reference sequence). The CDR3 is 15 amino acids. This CDR3 is CASTSPVQGLTEAFF. CDR3 DNA: TGTGCCAGCACTTCACCTGTACAGGGTTTAACTGAAGCTTTCTTT.

This clone showed up just once. One end of the junction fails to match germline, which may point to a read error. This chain joins TRBV27 and TRBJ2-4, with a weak D call TRBD2 (7 bases). Germline V gene lookup returns CDR1 MNHEY and CDR2 SMNVEV (reference sequence). This CDR3 has 19 amino acids. The CDR3: CASSLSGGAYWLAKNIQYF. The CDR3 DNA reads as TGTGCCAGCAGTCTATCTGGGGGGGCGTACTGGTTAGCCAAAAACATTCAGTACTTC.

The V and J genes are TRBV18 and TRBJ2-7; 14 bases match TRBD2. The CDR3 has 15 residues. Germline assignment: CDR1 KGHSH and CDR2 LQKENI. Losses at the gene ends were 3 bases for V and 5 bases for J; bases not matched to a gene: 3. CDR3 sequence (DNA): TGTGCCAGCTCACCGACTAGCGGGGGGGGGCACGAGCAGTACTTC. It yields the protein CASSPTSGGGHEQYF.

Only one count was recorded for this clone. The chain couples TRBV4-2 to TRBJ1-4; the D gene is possibly TRBD1 (6 bases). In germline, CDR1 is LGHNA, CDR2 YNFKEQ. The CDR3 contains 16 residues. Trimming shortened V by 4 bases and J by 3 bases, and 15 bases separated the two germline ends. CDR3 bases: TGTGCCAGCAGCCTGTCATCACAGGGCGCTAATGAAAAACTGTTTTTT. Residues: CASSLSSQGANEKLFF.

CDR3 region: CASRGQGFYGYTF. The CDR3 region has the DNA TGTGCCAGCAGGGGACAGGGATTTTATGGCTACACCTTC. The rearrangement joins TRBV28 to TRBJ1-2; 9 bases fit TRBD1. CDR3 size: 13 residues. Germline CDR1 reads MDHEN; CDR2 reads SYDVKM. Trimming at V came to 6 bases and at J to 5 bases, leaving 4 bases not matched to a gene.

This clone was counted between two and nine times. The chain employs TRBV7-9 and TRBJ2-7; 9 bases line up with TRBD1. The CDR3 extends over 15 amino acids. Germline V gene lookup returns CDR1 SEHNR and CDR2 FQNEAQ (reference sequence). The junction had 8 bases not matched to a gene; V was cut back by 5 bases and J by 3 bases. The DNA of the CDR3 is TGTGCCAGCAGCCCCCCTCGGACAGGGGACTACGAGCAGTACTTC. Its protein product is CASSPPRTGDYEQYF. Looking up the rest from reference TRBV7-9 and TRBJ2-7 gives the full variable domain: DTGVSQNPRHKITKRGQNVTFRCDPISEHNRLYWYRQTLGQGPEFLTYFQNEAQLEKSRLLSDRFSAERPKGSFSTLEIQRTEQGDSAMYLCASSPPRTGDYEQYFGPGTRLTVT.

The chain has TRBV28 and TRBJ1-1, with 8 bases that match TRBD1. Germline trimming cut 3 bases from V and 6 bases from J; bases unmatched to any gene: 6. CDR1 MDHEN and CDR2 SYDVKM come from the germline V gene. The CDR3 consists of 14 residues. In nucleotides, the CDR3 is TGTGCCAGCAGTTTGCCGGACAGGGCTTCTGAAGCTTTCTTT. Translated, it gives CASSLPDRASEAFF.

The chain uses TRBV5-1 and TRBJ2-3; TRBD1 agrees at 7 bases. The CDR3 has 17 residues. V was pared by 4 bases and J by 3 bases, with 14 bases of the junction left unmatched. CDR1 is SGHRS, CDR2 YFSETQ, per germline. The CDR3, as DNA: TGCGCCAGCAGCCTGCCCGAATCGACACAGGGGACAGATACGCAGTATTTT. Its protein product is CASSLPESTQGTDTQYF.

This clone was observed a handful of times. The CDR3 coding sequence is TGTGCCAGCAGTTGGAAACGCCGGGACACCGCTACGCGGGATACGCAGTATTTT. Protein: CASSWKRRDTATRDTQYF. The chain uses TRBV28 and TRBJ2-3; a weak D match, TRBD1 (6 bases). Trimming took 4 bases from V and 6 from J, leaving 26 bases between them. The CDR3 spans 18 residues. The germline V gene has CDR1 MDHEN and CDR2 SYDVKM. Together with reference TRBV28 and TRBJ2-3, the CDR3 gives the full variable domain: DVKVTQSSRYLVKRTGEKVFLECVQDMDHENMFWYRQDPGLGLRLIYFSYDVKMKEKGDIPEGYSVSREKKERFSLILESASTNQTSMYLCASSWKRRDTATRDTQYFGPGTRLTVL.

This clone was seen a handful of times. V usage is TRBV7-6 and J usage is TRBJ2-1; maybe TRBD1 (6 bases). Germline assignment: CDR1 SGHVS and CDR2 FNYEAQ. The ends were cut back, 5 bases at V and 7 bases at J, with 15 bases in the middle. The CDR3 is 14 amino acids. The CDR3 coding sequence is TGTGCCAGCAGCCCTCTTGTGGGGGCTAATGAGCAGTTCTTC. This gives the protein CASSPLVGANEQFF.

The chain carries TRBV9 and TRBJ2-3; TRBD1 might be the D (5 bases). Trimming left V 4 bases short and J 8 bases short, with 17 bases between. Looked up from germline, CDR1 is SGDLS and CDR2 is YYNGEE. This CDR3 is 14 amino acids long. CDR3 in amino acids: CASSSRTRSGTQYF. The CDR3 coding sequence is TGTGCCAGCAGCTCGAGGACACGGTCGGGTACGCAGTATTTT.

CDR3 sequence (DNA): TGCGCCAGCAGCCAAGAGATCGGGGTCCCGGACACCGGGGAGCTGTTTTTT. It specifies CASSQEIGVPDTGELFF. The chain has TRBV4-1 and TRBJ2-2, with a possible D match to TRBD2 (5 bases). The CDR3 length is 17 residues. V shed 0 bases and J shed 3 bases, with 14 bases lying between them. CDR1 and CDR2 (germline): MGHRA, YSYEKL.

The chain couples TRBV5-1 to TRBJ1-2, with D possibly matching TRBD1 (5 bases). The CDR3 sequence is 14 residues long. Trimming took off 1 base at V and 2 bases at J, with 9 bases between the two ends. The V gene's germline CDR1 is SGHRS and CDR2 YFSETQ. This CDR3 is CASSLIQGNYGYTF. In nucleotides, the CDR3 is TGCGCCAGCAGCTTGATCCAGGGCAACTATGGCTACACCTTC.

This clone is a singleton in its sample. The V gene is TRBV5-1, the J gene TRBJ2-7; TRBD1 aligns across 7 bases. This CDR3 has 15 amino acids. Per germline, CDR1 SGHRS and CDR2 YFSETQ. The V gene end was trimmed by 3 bases and the J gene end by 0 bases; junction bases not matched to a gene: 6. The chain's CDR3 is CASSSDRLLSYEQYF. CDR3 sequence (DNA): TGCGCCAGCAGCTCGGACAGGCTACTCTCCTACGAGCAGTACTTC.

The V and J genes are TRBV7-2 and TRBJ1-2; D perhaps matches TRBD1 (5 bases). Trimming stripped 2 bases from V and 6 bases from J, with 7 bases between. The CDR3 has 12 amino acids. Per the germline V gene, CDR1 is SGHTA and CDR2 is FQGNSA. CDR3 coding DNA: TGTGCCAGCAGCTTATGGGGGGATGGCTACACCTTC. It translates to CASSLWGDGYTF.